This T cell receptor beta chain was found in a study of regulatory T cells in long-lasting Graves disease. For TCR beta, libraries came from iRepertoire HTBI primers and Arm-PCR of CDR3 regions. TCRdb reprocessed the multiplex PCR reads via MiXCR and lists one record per CDR3 protein. Found here are hundreds of thousands of distinct CDR3 sequences, approximately 15% of them singletons; the top ten hold 25% to 30%. Time point reported: newly diagnosed GD, antithyroid drugs for less than 3 months. PBMC-derived RNA was used for the TCR library. This clonotype was detected ten times or more. V dropped 4 bases and J dropped 7 bases, with 16 bases sitting between them. Germline V gene lookup returns CDR1 SGHTA and CDR2 FQGNSA. This CDR3 has 14 residues. These data were also filed under a second study, of T cells in Graves' hyperthyroidism and ophthalmopathy. This second report adds: A set of HTBI primers served as the primers for a first-round RT-PCR of the TCR CDR3.

This chain connects TRBV7-2 to TRBJ1-1, with D possibly being TRBD1 (5 bases). The TCR comes from a man aged 40-49 years with Graves disease. The sample consisted of peripheral blood mononuclear cells (PBMCs), taken at new diagnosis, from a patient treated with antithyroid drugs. This chain's CDR3 is CASSSTTSDSEAFF. The CDR3 DNA sequence: TGTGCCAGCAGCTCCACCACATCAGACAGTGAAGCTTTCTTT.